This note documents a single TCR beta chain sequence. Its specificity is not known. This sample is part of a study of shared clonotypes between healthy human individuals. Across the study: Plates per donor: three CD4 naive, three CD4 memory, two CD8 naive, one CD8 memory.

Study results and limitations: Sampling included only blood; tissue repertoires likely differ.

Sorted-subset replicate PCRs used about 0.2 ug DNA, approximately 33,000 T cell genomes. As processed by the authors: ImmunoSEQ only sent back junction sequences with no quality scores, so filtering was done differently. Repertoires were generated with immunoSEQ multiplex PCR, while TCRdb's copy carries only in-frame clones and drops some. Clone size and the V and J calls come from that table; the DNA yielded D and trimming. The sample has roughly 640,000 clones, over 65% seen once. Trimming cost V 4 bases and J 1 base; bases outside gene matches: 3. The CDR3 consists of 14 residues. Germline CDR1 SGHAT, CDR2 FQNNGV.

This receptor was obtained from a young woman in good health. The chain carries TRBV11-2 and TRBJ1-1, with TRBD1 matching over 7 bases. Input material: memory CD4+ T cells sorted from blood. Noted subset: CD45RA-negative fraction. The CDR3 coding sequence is TGTGCCAGCAGCTGGACAGGTTCGAACACTGAAGCTTTCTTT. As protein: CASSWTGSNTEAFF.